The clone carrying this T cell receptor beta chain showed up many times. Its antigen is not identified. V lost 6 bases to trimming and J lost 7 bases, with 15 bases between them. The CDR3 consists of 13 residues. Germline values: CDR1 SEHNR, CDR2 FQNEAQ (reference sequence). This sample was taken from a study of blood T cells in healthy people across ages. Aged roughly 6 to 90, donors were systemically healthy Caucasians from Russia. The authors ran a second PCR of roughly 6 to 11 cycles using a sample-barcoded 5' primer and a J-beta primer mix. Every molecule of cDNA carried a tag from a template-switch adaptor with 12 random nucleotides. Sequencing of every sample gave 2.5 million or more CDR3-containing paired-end reads. TCRdb reprocessed the 5' RACE reads via MiXCR and lists one record per CDR3 protein. Of about 1.1 million distinct CDR3 sequences listed, less than 45% are singletons. Study findings and constraints: The fall in TCR beta diversity per million T cells was roughly linear with age.

The V and J genes are TRBV7-9 and TRBJ1-2; possible D gene TRBD1, 6 bases. The sequenced sample consisted of blood. This TCR was recovered from a man aged 18 to 30 in good health. As DNA, the CDR3 is TGTGCCAGCAGTTTCGAAGGGGGGGCTGGCTACACCTTC. Protein product: CASSFEGGAGYTF. The full variable domain, completed using reference TRBV7-9 and TRBJ1-2, is DTGVSQNPRHKITKRGQNVTFRCDPISEHNRLYWYRQTLGQGPEFLTYFQNEAQLEKSRLLSDRFSAERPKGSFSTLEIQRTEQGDSAMYLCASSFEGGAGYTFGSGTRLTVV.